These 5 T cell receptor beta chains came from one sample sequenced in a study of blood T cell repertoires in COVID-19. This table comes from immunoSEQ multiplex PCR, and its TCRdb copy is limited to in-frame clones, with some not included. The sample lists more than 95,000 clones, roughly 80% occurring once. Source material: peripheral blood. These receptors were obtained from a man aged 45-65 years with acute or convalescent COVID-19.

V is TRBV7-3 and J is TRBJ2-2, with a tentative D call TRBD1 (6 bases). The germline CDR1 and CDR2 sequences are SGHTA and FQGTGA. The V end lost 5 bases, the J end lost 1 base, and 11 bases lay between the germline ends. The CDR3 has 15 residues. The CDR3 DNA reads TGTGCCAGCAGCGCCTCGACAGGGAACACCGGGGAGCTGTTTTTT. Amino acids: CASSASTGNTGELFF. Variable domain in full (rest from reference TRBV7-3 and TRBJ2-2): GAGVSQTPSNKVTEKGKYVELRCDPISGHTALYWYRQSLGQGPEFLIYFQGTGAADDSGLPNDRFFAVRPEGSVSTLKIQRTERGDSAVYLCASSASTGNTGELFFGEGSRLTVL.

The rearrangement links TRBV24-1 to TRBJ2-1; D ambiguous. The CDR3 consists of 14 residues. V shed 7 bases and J shed 6 bases, with 15 bases lying between them. Germline V CDR1 and CDR2: KGHDR, SFDVKD. The CDR3 sequence is CATRPATGGNEQFF. Here the CDR3 DNA reads TGTGCCACCAGACCCGCGACGGGTGGCAATGAGCAGTTCTTC.

Here the CDR3 reads CASSQAGIGDTGELFF. CDR3 coding DNA: TGTGCCAGCAGCCAAGCGGGCATAGGGGACACCGGGGAGCTGTTTTTT. V and J are TRBV4-2 and TRBJ2-2; tentative D call: TRBD1 (5 bases). V lost 1 base to trimming and J lost 3 bases, with 12 bases between them. CDR1 LGHNA and CDR2 YNFKEQ come from the germline V gene. CDR3 length: 16 residues.

The J gene is TRBJ2-1, the V gene TRBV25-1, with 10 nucleotides matching TRBD2. This CDR3 comprises 14 residues. The V and J ends lost 3 bases and 8 bases, in that order; junction bases with no gene match: 4. Germline CDR1 reads MGHDK; CDR2 reads SYGVNS. CDR3 loop: CASSEHSGRHEQFF. The CDR3 nucleotides are TGTGCCAGCAGTGAGCATAGCGGGAGGCATGAGCAGTTCTTC.

J is TRBJ1-2 and V is TRBV29-1; 10 positions match TRBD1. The V gene's germline CDR1 is SQVTM and CDR2 ANQGSEA. V lost 2 bases and J lost 4; bases outside the gene matches: 4. The CDR3 contains 14 residues. Here the CDR3 reads CSVEQTGGGYGYTF. The CDR3 DNA sequence: TGCAGCGTTGAACAGACAGGGGGCGGCTATGGCTACACCTTC.